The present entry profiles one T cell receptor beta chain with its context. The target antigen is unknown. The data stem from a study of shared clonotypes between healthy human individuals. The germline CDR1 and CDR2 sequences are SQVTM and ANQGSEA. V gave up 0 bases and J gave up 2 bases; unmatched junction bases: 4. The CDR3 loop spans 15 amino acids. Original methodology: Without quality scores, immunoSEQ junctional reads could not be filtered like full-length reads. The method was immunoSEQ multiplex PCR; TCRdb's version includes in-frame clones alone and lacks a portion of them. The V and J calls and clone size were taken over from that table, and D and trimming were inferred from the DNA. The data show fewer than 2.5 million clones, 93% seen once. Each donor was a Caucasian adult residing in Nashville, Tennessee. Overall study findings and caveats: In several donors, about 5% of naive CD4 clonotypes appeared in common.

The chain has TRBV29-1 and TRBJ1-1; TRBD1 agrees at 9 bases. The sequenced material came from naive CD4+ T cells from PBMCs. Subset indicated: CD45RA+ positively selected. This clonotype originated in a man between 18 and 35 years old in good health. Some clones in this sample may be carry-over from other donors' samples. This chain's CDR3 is CSVEDPGQGNTEAFF. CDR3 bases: TGCAGCGTTGAAGATCCGGGACAGGGAAACACTGAAGCTTTCTTT.